The present TCR beta chain was sequenced within a study of shared clonotypes between healthy human individuals. For the study at large: Donor ages ranged 18 to 49 years: two women, a few men. Points from the study as a whole: In the sorted subsets, rarefaction showed sequencing was incomplete despite large depth.

Naive-designated CD8 cells lacked CD45RO, were positively enriched for CCR7, and omitted terminally differentiated effector memory CD45RA+ cells. About this clone itself: The antigen is undetermined.

TCRdb's table, derived via immunoSEQ multiplex PCR, lists solely in-frame clones and lacks some. In the table there are millions of clones, 85% to 95% of which are singletons. The TCR originated in a young man in good health. The specimen sequenced was naive CD8+ T cells sorted from blood.

The CDR3, as DNA: TGTGCCAGCAGCCAAGCGGGCGGGCCCCGCTACAATGAGCAGTTCTTC. This translates into CASSQAGGPRYNEQFF. The rearrangement joins TRBV14 to TRBJ2-1, with D maybe TRBD2 (5 bases). Germline V CDR1 and CDR2: SGHDN, FVKESK. The CDR3 is 16 amino acids. V lost 1 base and J 3 bases, leaving 13 bases between the germline ends.